The subject of this entry is one T cell receptor beta chain. What it binds is not known. Per the germline V gene, CDR1 is SGHTA and CDR2 is FQGNSA. Trimming stripped 5 bases from V and 2 bases from J, with 10 bases between. The CDR3 has 14 residues. This specimen belongs to a study of cytomegalovirus exposure and HLA in healthy donors. This PCR relied on a set of 60 Vbeta primers and 13 Jbeta primers. Method: immunoSEQ multiplex PCR; TCRdb's copy keeps in-frame clones and lacks some. With under 130,000 clones in the sample, the ten largest clones hold 3.5%. Study observations and caveats: Common viral pathogens seemed to be connected with several of the most significant clusters, according to a later analysis. Association of a missense DCLRE1C variant with TCR beta V- and J-gene trimming was reported in a later analysis.

The chain joins TRBV7-2 to TRBJ2-1, with D tentatively TRBD1 (6 bases). Sequencing used PBMCs. This sequence originates from a man in his forties in good health and CMV-seronegative. For the CDR3, the DNA is TGTGCCAGCAGCCAACAGGGACCCTACAATGAGCAGTTCTTC. Encoded protein: CASSQQGPYNEQFF.